These T cell receptor beta chains were read from a single sample in a study of T cell repertoires in cytomegalovirus infection. The antigens for these receptors are not known. One entry per CDR3 protein, called by TCRdb with MiXCR from the reads. The sample has approximately 89,000 distinct CDR3 sequences; around 28% are singletons. Sequences were derived from CD8+ T cells from cultured PBMCs, sampled from culture after CMV antigen stimulation. These receptors originate from a human donor in good health (CMV status not recorded). Some clones in this sample may be carry-over from other donors' samples. Both conserved end residues are part of each CDR3. Each record gives: J gene, clone size, V gene, D gene, CDR3 protein, CDR3 DNA. The D gene is left open where the match is weak. Rows may omit the clone size; those that give it use once, few, many or a size class.

>TRBJ2-1|.|TRBV11-2|TRBD1
CASSPAQGAWDEQFF
TGTGCCAGCAGCCCCGCGCAGGGGGCTTGGGATGAGCAGTTCTTC
>TRBJ2-5|.|TRBV27|TRBD1
CASSLLQGELGETQYF
TGTGCCAGCAGTTTACTCCAGGGGGAGCTGGGGGAGACCCAGTACTTC
>TRBJ2-1|few|TRBV27|TRBD2
CASYGGGAYNEQFF
TGTGCCAGCTATGGCGGGGGGGCCTACAATGAGCAGTTCTTC
>TRBJ1-5|many|TRBV27|.
CASSHGQTNQPQHF
TGTGCCAGCAGCCACGGACAGACCAATCAGCCCCAGCATTTT
>TRBJ2-7|many|TRBV28|.
CASSFGQPEQYF
TGTGCCAGCAGCTTCGGACAACCCGAGCAGTACTTC
>TRBJ1-1|.|TRBV28|.
CASSLGHLSEAFF
TGTGCCAGCAGCTTGGGACATCTCAGTGAAGCTTTCTTT
>TRBJ2-1|few|TRBV6-5|TRBD2
CASSHTGLSPIYDEQFF
TGTGCCAGCAGCCACACGGGACTATCTCCCATCTACGATGAGCAGTTCTTC
>TRBJ2-1|few|TRBV7-9|.
CASSHLVADNNEQFF
TGTGCCAGCAGCCATTTGGTAGCGGATAACAATGAGCAGTTCTTC
>TRBJ2-3|many|TRBV7-2|TRBD2
CASSPGLAGSTDTQYF
TGTGCCAGCAGCCCGGGACTAGCGGGGAGCACAGATACGCAGTATTTT
>TRBJ2-7|once|TRBV20-1|.
CSARGPLGGTFSSYEQYF
TGCAGTGCTAGAGGACCCCTAGGGGGAACCTTTAGCTCCTACGAGCAGTACTTC
>TRBJ1-1|many|TRBV11-1|.
CASSRGPYTEAFF
TGTGCCAGCAGCCGCGGGCCCTACACTGAAGCTTTCTTT
>TRBJ2-7|.|TRBV5-1|.
CASSFGTLAYEQYF
TGCGCCAGCAGCTTCGGGACTCTCGCCTACGAGCAGTACTTC
>TRBJ2-1|many|TRBV7-8|.
CASSLDGPLDEQFF
TGTGCCAGCAGCTTAGACGGGCCCTTAGATGAGCAGTTCTTC
>TRBJ1-5|few|TRBV28|.
CASSYLASYSNQPQHF
TGTGCCAGCAGTTACCTAGCGAGCTATAGCAATCAGCCCCAGCATTTT
>TRBJ1-1|.|TRBV6-1|.
CASSATVMNTEAFF
TGTGCCAGCAGTGCTACAGTTATGAACACTGAAGCTTTCTTT
>TRBJ2-7|few|TRBV2|TRBD1
CASSDFDRVPYEQYF
TGTGCCAGCAGTGACTTTGACAGGGTCCCCTACGAGCAGTACTTC
>TRBJ2-1|.|TRBV7-8|TRBD2
CASRLAGDYNEQFF
TGTGCCAGCAGACTAGCGGGGGATTACAATGAGCAGTTCTTC
>TRBJ1-1|many|TRBV28|TRBD1
CASHRGLLNTEAFF
TGTGCCAGCCACAGGGGGCTCTTGAACACTGAAGCTTTCTTT
>TRBJ1-1|.|TRBV7-9|.
CASSFGTLMNTEAFF
TGTGCCAGCAGCTTTGGGACGCTCATGAACACTGAAGCTTTCTTT
>TRBJ2-1|few|TRBV24-1|.
CATSLADYNEQFF
TGTGCCACCAGCTTAGCGGATTACAATGAGCAGTTCTTC
>TRBJ2-1|few|TRBV11-3|TRBD2
CASSSRLAGNLEQFF
TGTGCCAGCAGCTCTAGACTAGCGGGGAACCTTGAGCAGTTCTTC
>TRBJ2-3|many|TRBV4-2|TRBD1
CASSPLRDRVSDTQYF
TGTGCCAGCAGCCCGTTGCGGGACAGGGTTTCGGATACGCAGTATTTT
>TRBJ2-3|.|TRBV9|TRBD2
CASSRPTSGESTDTQYF
TGTGCCAGCAGCCGCCCAACTAGCGGGGAGAGCACAGATACGCAGTATTTT
>TRBJ1-5|few|TRBV27|.
CASSSSGTQQPQHF
TGTGCCAGCAGTTCGTCAGGAACCCAACAGCCCCAGCATTTT
>TRBJ1-2|.|TRBV27|TRBD1
CASSLSRQGHGGYTF
TGTGCCAGCAGTTTATCCCGACAGGGCCATGGGGGCTACACCTTC
>TRBJ2-1|.|TRBV18|TRBD2
CASSPFWSSGFSYNEQFF
TGTGCCAGCTCACCATTTTGGTCTAGCGGTTTCTCCTACAATGAGCAGTTCTTC
>TRBJ1-2|many|TRBV7-2|.
CASSQDGTYGYTF
TGTGCCAGCAGCCAGGACGGGACCTATGGCTACACCTTC
>TRBJ1-5|.|TRBV12-3/TRBV12-4|.
CASSFGGRQPQHF
TGTGCCAGCAGTTTCGGAGGACGACAGCCCCAGCATTTT